The rows below give T cell receptor beta chains drawn from one sample of a study of T cells in Graves' hyperthyroidism and ophthalmopathy. TCRdb reanalysed the multiplex PCR reads using MiXCR and keeps one entry per CDR3 protein. The sample yields some 510,000 distinct CDR3 sequences, under 25% seen once. Material: blood. Source of these receptors: a man in his late teens or twenties with Graves' hyperthyroidism. CDR3s include the opening cysteine and the closing phenylalanine or tryptophan. A D gene is named only where the DNA matches it firmly. Only some rows state a clone size, as once, few, many or a class for expanded clones.

V: TRBV6-2/TRBV6-3; J: TRBJ2-5; size: few; D: NA; CDR3: CASSYLQETQYF; DNA: TGTGCCAGCAGTTACCTCCAAGAGACCCAGTACTTC
V: TRBV4-1; J: TRBJ2-7; size: few; D: NA; CDR3: CASSQDSGGISYEQYF; DNA: TGCGCCAGCAGCCAAGATTCGGGGGGCATCTCCTACGAGCAGTACTTC
V: TRBV12-3/TRBV12-4; J: TRBJ1-1; size: many; D: NA; CDR3: CASSLGPIEAFF; DNA: TGTGCCAGCAGTTTAGGACCCATTGAAGCTTTCTTT
V: TRBV7-8; J: TRBJ1-1; size: many; D: NA; CDR3: CASGHFRTEAFF; DNA: TGTGCCAGCGGGCATTTTCGCACTGAAGCTTTCTTT
V: TRBV28; J: TRBJ2-7; size: NA; D: NA; CDR3: CASSQAPTGAFPEQYF; DNA: TGTGCCAGCAGCCAAGCCCCTACGGGGGCCTTCCCCGAGCAGTACTTC
V: TRBV2; J: TRBJ1-6; size: few; D: NA; CDR3: CASRPGPGNSPLHF; DNA: TGTGCCAGCAGGCCGGGACCCGGGAATTCACCCCTCCACTTT
V: TRBV7-8; J: TRBJ1-2; size: NA; D: TRBD1; CDR3: CASSLGVRGPYYGYTF; DNA: TGTGCCAGCAGCTTAGGGGTCAGGGGGCCGTACTATGGCTACACCTTC
V: TRBV2; J: TRBJ2-4; size: many; D: NA; CDR3: CASSDGDSHIQYF; DNA: TGTGCCAGCAGTGATGGGGACTCCCACATTCAGTACTTC
V: TRBV12-3/TRBV12-4; J: TRBJ2-4; size: many; D: NA; CDR3: CASNTDKLGWTKNIQYF; DNA: TGTGCCAGCAACACGGACAAGCTTGGGTGGACCAAAAACATTCAGTACTTC
V: TRBV11-2; J: TRBJ1-1; size: many; D: TRBD1; CDR3: CASSHPVRGLSTEAFF; DNA: TGTGCCAGCAGCCATCCGGTCAGGGGGCTGAGCACTGAAGCTTTCTTT
V: TRBV30; J: TRBJ1-2; size: NA; D: TRBD1; CDR3: CAWSVGQGPYGYTF; DNA: TGTGCCTGGAGTGTAGGACAGGGGCCCTATGGCTACACCTTC
V: TRBV12-3/TRBV12-4; J: TRBJ1-1; size: many; D: NA; CDR3: CATLRQNTEAFF; DNA: TGTGCCACCCTCAGACAGAACACTGAAGCTTTCTTT
V: TRBV6-1; J: TRBJ2-7; size: NA; D: NA; CDR3: CASSEEQGSIIPYEQYF; DNA: TGTGCCAGCAGTGAAGAACAGGGATCGATTATCCCCTACGAGCAGTACTTC
V: TRBV28; J: TRBJ1-1; size: many; D: NA; CDR3: CASSLISDYGTEAFF; DNA: TGTGCCAGCAGTTTAATATCAGATTACGGCACTGAAGCTTTCTTT
V: TRBV28; J: TRBJ2-7; size: many; D: NA; CDR3: CASSYSSSIVYEQYF; DNA: TGTGCCAGCAGTTATTCATCCTCTATAGTATACGAGCAGTACTTC
V: TRBV6-1; J: TRBJ1-1; size: NA; D: NA; CDR3: CASINNAQGGITEAFF; DNA: TGTGCCAGCATCAATAACGCTCAGGGAGGGATCACTGAAGCTTTCTTT
V: TRBV12-3/TRBV12-4; J: TRBJ2-5; size: NA; D: NA; CDR3: CASKSSVSVVETQYF; DNA: TGTGCCAGCAAGTCGTCGGTTAGCGTGGTGGAGACCCAGTACTTC
V: TRBV7-9; J: TRBJ2-7; size: many; D: TRBD1; CDR3: CASSSTGGREQYF; DNA: TGTGCCAGCAGCTCGACAGGGGGCAGGGAGCAGTACTTC
V: TRBV29-1; J: TRBJ1-2; size: NA; D: NA; CDR3: CSGRDFDPYGYTF; DNA: TGCAGCGGACGGGACTTCGATCCCTATGGCTACACCTTC
V: TRBV2; J: TRBJ2-7; size: many; D: NA; CDR3: CASSSTRGTLEQYF; DNA: TGTGCCAGCAGTTCGACTAGGGGCACGCTCGAGCAGTACTTC
V: TRBV9; J: TRBJ1-2; size: NA; D: TRBD1; CDR3: CAMRQGRASNYGYTF; DNA: TGTGCCATGAGACAGGGACGGGCATCTAACTATGGCTACACCTTC
V: TRBV9; J: TRBJ2-2; size: NA; D: NA; CDR3: CASGGGELFF; DNA: TGTGCCAGCGGGGGCGGGGAGCTGTTTTTT
V: TRBV12-3/TRBV12-4; J: TRBJ2-2; size: many; D: TRBD2; CDR3: CASSLRGAGELFF; DNA: TGTGCCAGCAGCCTCCGGGGGGCCGGGGAGCTGTTTTTT
V: TRBV28; J: TRBJ2-7; size: NA; D: TRBD1; CDR3: CASSHRGPPYEQYF; DNA: TGTGCCAGCAGTCACAGGGGTCCCCCCTACGAGCAGTACTTC
V: TRBV5-4; J: TRBJ2-7; size: NA; D: TRBD2; CDR3: CASSLGQREGREQYF; DNA: TGTGCCAGCAGCTTGGGCCAGCGGGAGGGCCGGGAGCAGTACTTC
V: TRBV15; J: TRBJ1-1; size: many; D: NA; CDR3: CATSRTRAGTEAFF; DNA: TGTGCCACCAGCAGGACCAGGGCCGGCACTGAAGCTTTCTTT
V: TRBV19; J: TRBJ1-2; size: many; D: TRBD1; CDR3: CASTVGQGYGYTF; DNA: TGTGCCAGTACCGTCGGACAGGGGTATGGCTACACCTTC
V: TRBV6-1; J: TRBJ1-2; size: NA; D: NA; CDR3: CASSEGDSLYGYTF; DNA: TGTGCCAGCAGTGAGGGAGACAGCTTGTATGGCTACACCTTC
V: TRBV6-5; J: TRBJ1-1; size: many; D: NA; CDR3: CASSNLGARAFF; DNA: TGTGCCAGCAGTAATCTCGGGGCGCGAGCTTTCTTT
V: TRBV13; J: TRBJ1-1; size: many; D: TRBD1; CDR3: CASAGQSLMNTEAFF; DNA: TGTGCCAGCGCGGGACAGAGCTTGATGAACACTGAAGCTTTCTTT
V: TRBV12-3/TRBV12-4; J: TRBJ2-5; size: many; D: NA; CDR3: CASSPRRVQETQYF; DNA: TGTGCCAGCAGTCCCCGCAGAGTACAAGAGACCCAGTACTTC
V: TRBV6-1; J: TRBJ1-6; size: many; D: NA; CDR3: CASSEMPGAYLSPLHF; DNA: TGTGCCAGCAGTGAAATGCCAGGAGCATATTTATCACCCCTCCACTTT